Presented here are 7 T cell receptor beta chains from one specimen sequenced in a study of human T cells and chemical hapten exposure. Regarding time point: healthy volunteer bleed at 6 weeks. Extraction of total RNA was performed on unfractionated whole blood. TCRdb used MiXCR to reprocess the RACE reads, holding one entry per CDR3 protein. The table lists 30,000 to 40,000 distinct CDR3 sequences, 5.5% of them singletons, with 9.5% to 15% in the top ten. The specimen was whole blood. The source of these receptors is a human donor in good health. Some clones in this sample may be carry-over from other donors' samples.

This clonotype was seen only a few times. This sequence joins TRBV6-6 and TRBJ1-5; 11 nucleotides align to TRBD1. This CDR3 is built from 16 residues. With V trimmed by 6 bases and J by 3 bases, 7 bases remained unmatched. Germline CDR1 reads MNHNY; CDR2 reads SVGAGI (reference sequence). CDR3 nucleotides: TGTGCCAGCAGCCCCGGGACAGGGGGATCCAATCAGCCCCAGCATTTT. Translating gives CASSPGTGGSNQPQHF.

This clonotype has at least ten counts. In nucleotides, the CDR3 is TGTGCCATCAGTGAGTCGAGGGGAGACTATGGCTACACCTTC. Its translation: CAISESRGDYGYTF. This rearrangement joins TRBV10-3 to TRBJ1-2; tentative D call: TRBD1 (5 bases). CDR1 is ENHRY, CDR2 SYGVKD, per germline. This CDR3 comprises 14 residues. V shed 0 bases and J shed 3 bases, with 8 bases lying between them.

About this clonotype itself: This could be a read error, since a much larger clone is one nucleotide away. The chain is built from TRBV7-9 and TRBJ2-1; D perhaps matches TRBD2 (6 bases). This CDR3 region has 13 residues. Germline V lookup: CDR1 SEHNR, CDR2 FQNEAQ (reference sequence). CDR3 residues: CASVGAGYNERFF. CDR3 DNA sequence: TGTGCCAGCGTAGGAGCGGGCTACAATGAGCGGTTCTTC.

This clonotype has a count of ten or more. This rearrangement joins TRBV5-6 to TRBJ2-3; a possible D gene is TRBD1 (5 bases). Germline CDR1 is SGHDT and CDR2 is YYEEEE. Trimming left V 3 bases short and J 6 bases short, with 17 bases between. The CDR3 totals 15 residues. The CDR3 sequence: CASSSSFRQSDTQYF. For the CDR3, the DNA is TGTGCCAGCAGCTCGTCCTTTAGACAGTCCGATACGCAGTATTTT.

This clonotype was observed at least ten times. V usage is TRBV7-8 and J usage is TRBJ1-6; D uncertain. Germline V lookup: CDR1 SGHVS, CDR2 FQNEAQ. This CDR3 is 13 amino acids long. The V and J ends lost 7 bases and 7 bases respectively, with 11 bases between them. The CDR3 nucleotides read TGTGCCAGCACCCCTGATTTGAATTCACCCCTCCACTTT. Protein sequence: CASTPDLNSPLHF.

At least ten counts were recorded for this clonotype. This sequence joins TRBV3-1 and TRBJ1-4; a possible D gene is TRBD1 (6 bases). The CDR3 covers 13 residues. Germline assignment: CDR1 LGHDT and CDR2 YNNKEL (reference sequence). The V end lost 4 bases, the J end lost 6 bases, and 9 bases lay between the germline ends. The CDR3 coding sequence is TGTGCCAGCAGCCGTTGGACAGATGAAAAACTGTTTTTT. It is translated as CASSRWTDEKLFF. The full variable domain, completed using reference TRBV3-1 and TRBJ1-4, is DTAVSQTPKYLVTQMGNDKSIKCEQNLGHDTMYWYKQDSKKFLKIMFSYNNKELIINETVPNRFSPKSPDKAHLNLHINSLELGDSAVYFCASSRWTDEKLFFGSGTQLSVL.

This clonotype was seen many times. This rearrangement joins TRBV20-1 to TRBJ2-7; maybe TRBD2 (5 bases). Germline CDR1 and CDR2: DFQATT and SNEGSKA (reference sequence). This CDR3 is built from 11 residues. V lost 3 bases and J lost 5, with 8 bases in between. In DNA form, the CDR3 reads TGCAGTGCTAGTCCCGGGGACGAGCAGTACTTC. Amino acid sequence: CSASPGDEQYF.